The 19 T cell receptor beta chains in this list originate from one sample, sequenced in a study of graft-versus-host responses after intestinal transplantation. No antigen has been identified for these receptors. The table came from immunoSEQ multiplex PCR; TCRdb's copy has only in-frame clones and leaves some out. The repertoire includes 40,000 to 55,000 clones, roughly 95% of them detected once, and around 0.23% sits in the top ten. The material was unstimulated CD8+ T cells sorted from spleen or lymph node cells, obtained before transplant. The receptors come from a human donor who was the organ donor for an intestinal transplant.

This chain joins TRBV27 and TRBJ1-4, with D possibly matching TRBD1 (5 bases). Germline V gene sequence: CDR1 MNHEY, CDR2 SMNVEV (reference sequence). V was shortened by 1 base and J by 8 bases, with 20 bases between the two germline ends. The CDR3 covers 17 residues. The DNA of the CDR3 is TGTGCCAGCAGTTTATTGGGTGTCGGGGGAGGCTACGAAAAACTGTTTTTT. Translating gives CASSLLGVGGGYEKLFF.

The genes are TRBV11-2 and TRBJ1-6; 7 bases are shared with TRBD1. After removal of 4 bases from V and 5 bases from J, the junction contained 5 bases not matched to a gene. Germline V lookup: CDR1 SGHAT, CDR2 FQNNGV. CDR3 length equals 15 residues. The CDR3 here is CASSSTGKDNSPLHF. CDR3 nucleotides: TGTGCCAGCAGCTCGACAGGGAAAGATAATTCACCCCTCCACTTT.

The rearrangement links TRBV4-1 to TRBJ2-2, with D possibly being TRBD2 (6 bases). The CDR3 is 15 amino acids. V lost 1 base, J lost 2 bases, and 8 bases lay in between. Germline CDR1 is MGHRA and CDR2 is YSYEKL. CDR3 in amino acids: CASSQAAGNTGELFF. The DNA of the CDR3 is TGCGCCAGCAGCCAAGCGGCGGGAAACACCGGGGAGCTGTTTTTT.

The V call is TRBV7-2, the J call TRBJ2-1, with a weak D call TRBD2 (6 bases). The germline CDR1 and CDR2 sequences are SGHTA and FQGNSA. Trimming took 3 bases from V and 0 from J, leaving 21 bases between them. The CDR3 sequence is 19 residues long. The CDR3: CASSFPSAVASSSYNEQFF. For the CDR3, the DNA is TGTGCCAGCAGCTTCCCTAGCGCGGTTGCCTCGAGCTCCTACAATGAGCAGTTCTTC.

The chain links TRBV27 to TRBJ2-1, with 10 bases lining up with TRBD1. The CDR3 runs to 14 residues. CDR1 MNHEY and CDR2 SMNVEV come from the germline V gene (reference sequence). V lost 6 bases, J lost 7 bases, and 6 bases stayed unmatched. The DNA of the CDR3 is TGTGCCAGCAGGTGGACAGGGGGTGGGAATGAGCAGTTCTTC. It encodes CASRWTGGGNEQFF.

The chain links TRBV5-8 to TRBJ2-5, with TRBD1 identical over 8 bases. With 7 bases clipped from V and 5 bases from J, the junction kept 13 bases outside the gene matches. Germline V gene lookup returns CDR1 SGHTS and CDR2 YDEGEE. CDR3 length: 15 amino acids. CDR3 amino acids: CASVSDRGIGETQYF. Here the CDR3 DNA reads TGTGCCAGCGTCTCCGACAGGGGCATTGGGGAGACCCAGTACTTC.

V gene TRBV11-2 combines with J gene TRBJ1-6; unclear D gene. CDR3 length equals 15 residues. V gave up 0 bases and J gave up 10 bases, with 13 bases separating them. Germline V gene lookup returns CDR1 SGHAT and CDR2 FQNNGV. Here the CDR3 reads CASSLDPNGFSPLHF. The CDR3 nucleotides read TGTGCCAGCAGCTTAGATCCCAACGGATTCTCACCCCTCCACTTT.

The chain combines TRBV6-1 with TRBJ2-1, with D perhaps TRBD2 (6 bases). Between the trimmed V and J ends, which lost 1 base and 8 bases, there was a span of 9 bases. The CDR3 loop spans 13 amino acids. Germline V lookup: CDR1 MNHNS, CDR2 SASEGT. The chain's CDR3 is CASSEGWGDEQFF. The CDR3 DNA follows: TGTGCCAGCAGTGAAGGATGGGGGGATGAGCAGTTCTTC.

J is TRBJ2-7 and V is TRBV5-4; TRBD1 agrees at 8 bases. CDR3 size: 15 residues. The J segment lost 9 bases and the V segment lost 0 bases, leaving 11 bases of the junction unmatched. Germline assignment: CDR1 SGHNT and CDR2 YYREEE (reference sequence). The CDR3 here is CASSLGQGASDVQYF. CDR3 bases: TGTGCCAGCAGCTTGGGCCAGGGGGCCTCAGACGTGCAGTACTTC.

Only a few counts were recorded for this clone. The V gene is TRBV6-6, the J gene TRBJ2-7; D perhaps matches TRBD1 (5 bases). V dropped 8 bases and J dropped 5 bases, with 25 bases sitting between them. Per the germline V gene, CDR1 is MNHNY and CDR2 is SVGAGI (reference sequence). This CDR3 contains 16 residues. For the CDR3, the DNA is TGTGCCAGCCGAACCGTCGACAGTCATCGGCTCGACGAGCAGTACTTC. Its translation is CASRTVDSHRLDEQYF.

The chain links TRBV2 to TRBJ2-7; 7 nucleotides match TRBD2. Germline CDR1 SNHLY, CDR2 FYNNEI. Trimming removed 8 bases from V and 10 bases from J; junction bases left unmatched: 2. This CDR3 has 9 amino acids. CDR3 sequence reads: CASGGEQYF. The CDR3 DNA reads TGTGCCAGCGGGGGGGAACAGTACTTC. The variable domain in full, completed from reference TRBV2 and TRBJ2-7, reads EPEVTQTPSHQVTQMGQEVILRCVPISNHLYFYWYRQILGQKVEFLVSFYNNEISEKSEIFDDQFSVERPDGSNFTLKIRSTKLEDSAMYFCASGGEQYFGPGTRLTVT.

This clone was detected only once. The V call is TRBV5-1, the J call TRBJ2-7, with D perhaps TRBD2 (5 bases). Per the germline V gene, CDR1 is SGHRS and CDR2 is YFSETQ. The CDR3 is made up of 12 amino acids. V shed 7 bases and J shed 7 bases, with 15 bases lying between them. CDR3 residues: CASRSLGEEQYF. The CDR3 DNA follows: TGCGCCAGCCGATCCCTCGGGGAGGAGCAGTACTTC.

The rearrangement uses TRBV4-2 and TRBJ2-7; D is possibly TRBD1 (6 bases). Trimming took off 0 bases at V and 3 bases at J, with 18 bases between the two ends. The CDR3 contains 17 residues. CDR1 is LGHNA and CDR2 is YNFKEQ in the germline V gene. The CDR3 DNA follows: TGTGCCAGCAGCCAAGATGTGGTACCAGGGGCCCACTACGAGCAGTACTTC. The encoded protein is CASSQDVVPGAHYEQYF.

The J gene is TRBJ1-1, the V gene TRBV9; D remains unclear. Trimming stripped 0 bases from V and 7 bases from J, with 10 bases between. CDR3 length: 13 residues. CDR1 SGDLS and CDR2 YYNGEE come from the germline V gene. The CDR3 nucleotides are TGTGCCAGCAGCGTAGAGGCCCTCGGTGAAGCTTTCTTT. This gives the protein CASSVEALGEAFF.

This sequence joins TRBV15 and TRBJ1-5; TRBD1 aligns across 10 bases. The trim removed 5 bases at V and 2 bases at J, leaving 12 bases unmatched. The CDR3 has 18 residues. Germline CDR1 LNHNV, CDR2 YYDKDF (reference sequence). The CDR3 loop reads CATSDGKAGTGGNQPQHF. Here the CDR3 DNA reads TGTGCCACCAGCGACGGAAAGGCCGGGACAGGGGGCAATCAGCCCCAGCATTTT.

The V call is TRBV19, the J call TRBJ2-7; 8 bases line up with TRBD1. The CDR3 covers 15 residues. Germline V lookup: CDR1 LNHDA, CDR2 SQIVND (reference sequence). Unmatched junction bases numbered 8, after V lost 3 bases and J lost 4 bases. CDR3 coding DNA: TGTGCCAGTAGTATGAAAGAGGACAGGGCTTACGAGCAGTACTTC. Translated, it gives CASSMKEDRAYEQYF.

The gene calls are TRBV6-4 and TRBJ2-6, with D tentatively TRBD2 (5 bases). The CDR3 covers 17 residues. Trimming shortened V by 7 bases and J by 1 base, and 17 bases separated the two germline ends. CDR1 MRHNA and CDR2 SNTAGT come from the germline V gene. The CDR3, as DNA: TGTGCCAGCACTCGGACGGGTGGCGGGTCTGGGGCCAACGTCCTGACTTTC. The encoded protein is CASTRTGGGSGANVLTF.

The V and J genes are TRBV7-9 and TRBJ2-2; 9 bases fit TRBD1. This CDR3 spans 16 amino acids. The V gene end was trimmed by 1 base and the J gene end by 3 bases; junction bases not matched to a gene: 3. Germline V gene data show CDR1 as SEHNR and CDR2 as FQNEAQ (reference sequence). The CDR3 nucleotides read TGTGCCAGCAGCTTAGTTGGGACAGGGTACACCGGGGAGCTGTTTTTT. Its protein is CASSLVGTGYTGELFF.

V and J are TRBV29-1 and TRBJ2-7, with D unclear. Trimming removed 2 bases at V and 2 bases at J, with 10 bases between. The germline V gene encodes CDR1 SQVTM and CDR2 ANQGSEA. The CDR3 consists of 13 residues. The CDR3 loop reads CSVELGIPYEQYF. CDR3 nucleotide sequence: TGCAGCGTTGAATTGGGGATCCCCTACGAGCAGTACTTC.